This TCR beta chain was observed in a study of shared clonotypes between healthy human individuals. CD8 cells classed as naive were CD45RO-negative and positively selected for CCR7, excluding terminally differentiated effector memory CD45RA+ cells. Here immunoSEQ multiplex PCR was the method, and the copy in TCRdb shows in-frame clones only, minus some. The table shows approximately 2,000,000 clones, with around 93% occurring only once. The receptor's source is a man between 18 and 29 years old in good health. Some clones in this sample may be carry-over from other donors' samples. The sample comprised naive CD8+ T cells from PBMCs.

CDR3 bases: TGTGCCAGCAGCCCCCCGACTTCCTCCTACGAGCAGTACTTC. Translating gives CASSPPTSSYEQYF. The rearrangement joins TRBV6-5 to TRBJ2-5; D not certain. TRBJ2-7 explains the end of the DNA better; the J call may be wrong. In germline, CDR1 is MNHEY, CDR2 SVGAGI. This CDR3 is 14 amino acids long.